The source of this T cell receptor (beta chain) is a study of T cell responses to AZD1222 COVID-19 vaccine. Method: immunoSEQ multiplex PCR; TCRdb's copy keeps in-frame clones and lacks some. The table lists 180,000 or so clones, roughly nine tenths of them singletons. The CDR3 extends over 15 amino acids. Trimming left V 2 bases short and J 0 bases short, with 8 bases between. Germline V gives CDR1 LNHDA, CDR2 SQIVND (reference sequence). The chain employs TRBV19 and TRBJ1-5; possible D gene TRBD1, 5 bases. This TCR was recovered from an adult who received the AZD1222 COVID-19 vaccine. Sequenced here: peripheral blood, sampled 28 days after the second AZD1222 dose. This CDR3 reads CASSISDISNQPQHF. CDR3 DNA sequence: TGTGCCAGTAGTATATCGGACATTAGCAATCAGCCCCAGCATTTT.